These T cell receptor beta chains were read from a single sample in a study of cytotoxic CD8 clonotypes in ibrutinib-treated CLL. This table comes from immunoSEQ multiplex PCR, and its TCRdb copy is limited to in-frame clones, with some not included. Of about 200,000 clones in the sample, 72% were seen once. The source material was PBMCs, sampled after 24 months of ibrutinib treatment. These receptors all stem from a human donor with chronic lymphocytic leukemia. CDR3s include the opening cysteine and the closing phenylalanine or tryptophan. Each record gives: V gene, clone size, D gene, J gene, CDR3 protein, CDR3 DNA. D genes are given only for firm matches. Where a row states a size, it is once, few, many or the class of an expanded clone; other rows omit it.

V gene: TRBV10-3
clone size: -
D gene: -
J gene: TRBJ2-7
CDR3 protein: CAISLQTSSYEQYF
CDR3 DNA: TGTGCCATCAGCTTACAGACGAGCTCCTACGAGCAGTACTTC

V gene: TRBV7-2
clone size: -
D gene: -
J gene: TRBJ1-2
CDR3 protein: CASSFKGPNYGYTF
CDR3 DNA: TGTGCCAGCAGCTTTAAGGGACCTAACTATGGCTACACCTTC

V gene: TRBV6-4
clone size: few
D gene: -
J gene: TRBJ1-2
CDR3 protein: CASSDFYRAHLDWSYTF
CDR3 DNA: TGTGCCAGCAGTGACTTTTATAGGGCCCATCTAGATTGGAGCTACACCTTC

V gene: TRBV11-2
clone size: -
D gene: -
J gene: TRBJ2-7
CDR3 protein: CASSFREKLYEQYF
CDR3 DNA: TGTGCCAGCAGCTTTCGGGAGAAACTCTACGAGCAGTACTTC

V gene: TRBV6-5
clone size: -
D gene: TRBD1
J gene: TRBJ2-7
CDR3 protein: CASSYTSGGNEQYF
CDR3 DNA: TGTGCCAGCAGTTACACCTCAGGGGGCAACGAGCAGTACTTC

V gene: TRBV11-2
clone size: -
D gene: -
J gene: TRBJ2-1
CDR3 protein: CASSLDRRSNEQFF
CDR3 DNA: TGTGCCAGCAGCTTAGATCGTCGGAGCAATGAGCAGTTCTTC

V gene: TRBV13
clone size: once
D gene: TRBD1
J gene: TRBJ1-2
CDR3 protein: CASRDWGQNYGYTF
CDR3 DNA: TGTGCCAGCAGGGACTGGGGACAGAACTATGGCTACACCTTC

V gene: TRBV5-1
clone size: -
D gene: -
J gene: TRBJ2-5
CDR3 protein: CASSPRQLQETQYF
CDR3 DNA: TGCGCCAGCAGCCCAAGACAGCTCCAAGAGACCCAGTACTTC

V gene: TRBV19
clone size: -
D gene: -
J gene: TRBJ2-5
CDR3 protein: CASSPWGETGAETQYF
CDR3 DNA: TGTGCCAGTAGCCCATGGGGGGAAACAGGAGCAGAGACCCAGTACTTC

V gene: TRBV5-1
clone size: -
D gene: TRBD2
J gene: TRBJ2-7
CDR3 protein: CASSFGGSTSYEQYF
CDR3 DNA: TGCGCCAGCAGCTTCGGCGGGAGCACCTCCTACGAGCAGTACTTC

V gene: TRBV25-1
clone size: -
D gene: TRBD1
J gene: TRBJ2-5
CDR3 protein: CASSEHRGTEETQYF
CDR3 DNA: TGTGCCAGCAGCGAACACAGGGGCACGGAAGAGACCCAGTACTTC

V gene: TRBV4-2
clone size: -
D gene: -
J gene: TRBJ2-3
CDR3 protein: CASSQRGRRLSSTDTQYF
CDR3 DNA: TGTGCCAGCAGCCAACGAGGCAGAAGACTTTCTAGCACAGATACGCAGTATTTT

V gene: TRBV4-1
clone size: -
D gene: TRBD2
J gene: TRBJ2-7
CDR3 protein: CASSLAGAPYEQYF
CDR3 DNA: TGCGCCAGCAGTCTAGCGGGAGCCCCCTACGAGCAGTACTTC

V gene: TRBV15
clone size: -
D gene: -
J gene: TRBJ1-1
CDR3 protein: CATSGGSYTEAFF
CDR3 DNA: TGTGCCACCAGCGGGGGGAGCTACACTGAAGCTTTCTTT

V gene: TRBV27
clone size: -
D gene: TRBD2
J gene: TRBJ2-7
CDR3 protein: CASSGLAGSYEQYF
CDR3 DNA: TGTGCCAGCTCCGGACTAGCGGGATCCTACGAGCAGTACTTC

V gene: TRBV11-2
clone size: -
D gene: TRBD2
J gene: TRBJ2-7
CDR3 protein: CASSPSGRVYEQYF
CDR3 DNA: TGTGCCAGCAGCCCCTCCGGGAGGGTCTACGAGCAGTACTTC

V gene: TRBV6-4
clone size: many
D gene: -
J gene: TRBJ2-1
CDR3 protein: CASSDSSNNEQFF
CDR3 DNA: TGTGCCAGCAGTGACTCTAGCAACAATGAGCAGTTCTTC

V gene: TRBV6-5
clone size: -
D gene: -
J gene: TRBJ1-2
CDR3 protein: CASIENRASNYGYTF
CDR3 DNA: TGTGCCAGCATCGAGAACAGGGCGTCTAACTATGGCTACACCTTC

V gene: TRBV5-6
clone size: -
D gene: -
J gene: TRBJ2-2
CDR3 protein: CASSHIGGSGELFF
CDR3 DNA: TGTGCCAGCAGCCATATTGGAGGATCCGGGGAGCTGTTTTTT